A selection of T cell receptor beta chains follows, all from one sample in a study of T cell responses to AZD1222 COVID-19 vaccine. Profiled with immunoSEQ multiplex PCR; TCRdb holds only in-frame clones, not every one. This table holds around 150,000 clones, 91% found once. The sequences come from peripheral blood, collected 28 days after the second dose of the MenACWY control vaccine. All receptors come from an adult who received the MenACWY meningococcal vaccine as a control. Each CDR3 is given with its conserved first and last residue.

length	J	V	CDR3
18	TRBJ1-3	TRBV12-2	CASRPIQGAPGSGNTIYF
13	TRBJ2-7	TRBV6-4	CASSDRGGSVQYF
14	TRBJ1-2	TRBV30	CARDRGGNEYGYTF
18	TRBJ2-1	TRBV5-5	CASSQDRAELVTYNEQFF
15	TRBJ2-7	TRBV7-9	CASSPSNRGRDEQYF
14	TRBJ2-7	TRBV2	CASSQGLAGGEQYF
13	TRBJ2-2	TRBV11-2	CASSLSLQGELFF
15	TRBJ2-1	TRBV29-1	CSVGSGSSSYNEQFF
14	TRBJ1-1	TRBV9	CASKTGTDNTEAFF
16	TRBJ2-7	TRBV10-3	CAIRNQLAGVGHEQYF
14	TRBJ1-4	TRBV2	CASGSGQINEKLFF
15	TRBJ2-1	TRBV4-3	CASSQVGGAYNEQFF
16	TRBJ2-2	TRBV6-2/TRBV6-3	CASSFKDRFHTGELFF
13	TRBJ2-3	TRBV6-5	CAILVSSTDTQYF
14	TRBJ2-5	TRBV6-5	CASNAQAFQETQYF
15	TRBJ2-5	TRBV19	CASSPQGFGEETQYF
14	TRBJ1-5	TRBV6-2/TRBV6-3	CASSKTGGNQPQHF
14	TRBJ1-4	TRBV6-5	CASTTGATNEKLFF
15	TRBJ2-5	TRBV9	CASSVGGKLQETQYF
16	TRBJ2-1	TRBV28	CASSLPVVAGVSEQFF
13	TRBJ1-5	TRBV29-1	CSVEVSPPGSQHF
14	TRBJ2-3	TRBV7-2	CASSSTTVRDTQYF
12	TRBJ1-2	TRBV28	CASSLGGNGYTF